This T cell receptor (beta chain) was identified during a study of beta chain features in type 1 diabetes. The CDR3 runs to 18 residues. The ends lost 5 bases at V and 0 bases at J; junction bases unmatched: 8. Germline CDR1 SGHTA, CDR2 FQGNSA. The authors reverse transcribed all of the isolated RNA, so sequencing captured expressed TCRB transcripts. The table came from immunoSEQ multiplex PCR; TCRdb's copy has only in-frame clones and leaves some out. The sample lists 130,000 to 150,000 clones, about 7% occurring once. This clone was recorded at least ten times. The sample comprised central memory CD4+ T cells from blood. This chain connects TRBV7-2 to TRBJ2-6; 9 nucleotides match TRBD2. The TCR sequence derives from a woman aged 25-40 years in good health. The CDR3 bases are TGTGCCAGCAGCACCCGACTAGCGGAGAGCTCTGGGGCCAACGTCCTGACTTTC. It specifies CASSTRLAESSGANVLTF. The variable domain in full, completed from reference TRBV7-2 and TRBJ2-6, reads GAGVSQSPSNKVTEKGKDVELRCDPISGHTALYWYRQSLGQGLEFLIYFQGNSAPDKSGLPSDRFSAERTGGSVSTLTIQRTQQEDSAVYLCASSTRLAESSGANVLTFGAGSRLTVL.